The present T cell receptor beta chain was sequenced within a study of blood T cell repertoires in COVID-19. Study-level background: Acute and convalescent COVID-19 samples came from the United States, Italy and Spain. Sources were T cells, B-cell-depleted T cells, or PBMCs; the material itself was cDNA or gDNA.

The CDR3 has 13 amino acids. The ends were cut back, 3 bases at V and 7 bases at J, with 12 bases in the middle. Germline V lookup: CDR1 SGHTA, CDR2 FQGNSA. In the study's own analysis: Reference gene primer amplification in the assay estimated nucleated cell counts. Libraries were prepared by immunoSEQ multiplex PCR; TCRdb keeps only in-frame clonotypes and omits some of them. The V and J calls and the clone size are those of that table, but D and trimming were determined from the DNA. The data contain 350,000 to 450,000 clones, 75% to 90% of them seen just once; the ten biggest clones take up less than 6%. Participants, roughly 18 to 89 years old, spanned approximately 26 US areas.

The chain recombines TRBV7-2 with TRBJ1-2; the D gene is possibly TRBD1 (6 bases). What was sequenced was PBMCs or T cells enriched from blood (not recorded which). The receptor was derived from a woman between 45 and 65 years old who had recovered from COVID-19. DNA of the CDR3: TGTGCCAGCAGCTTGGACAGCCCTTCTGGCTACACCTTC. It specifies CASSLDSPSGYTF. The variable domain in full, completed from reference TRBV7-2 and TRBJ1-2, reads GAGVSQSPSNKVTEKGKDVELRCDPISGHTALYWYRQSLGQGLEFLIYFQGNSAPDKSGLPSDRFSAERTGGSVSTLTIQRTQQEDSAVYLCASSLDSPSGYTFGSGTRLTVV.